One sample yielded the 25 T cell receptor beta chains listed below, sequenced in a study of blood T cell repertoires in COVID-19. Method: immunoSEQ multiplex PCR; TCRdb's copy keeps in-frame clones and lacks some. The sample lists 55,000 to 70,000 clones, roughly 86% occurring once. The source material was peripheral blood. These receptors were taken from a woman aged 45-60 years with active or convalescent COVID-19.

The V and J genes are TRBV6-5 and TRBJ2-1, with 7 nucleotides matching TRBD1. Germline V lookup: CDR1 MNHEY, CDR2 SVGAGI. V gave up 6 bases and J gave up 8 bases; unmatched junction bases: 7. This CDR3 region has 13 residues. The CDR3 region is CASRRQGQDEQFF. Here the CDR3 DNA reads TGTGCCAGCAGACGACAGGGTCAAGATGAGCAGTTCTTC.

The CDR3 region is CSVERDRYMNTEAFF. The DNA for the CDR3 is TGCAGCGTTGAACGGGACAGGTATATGAACACTGAAGCTTTCTTT. V usage is TRBV29-1 and J usage is TRBJ1-1; 8 bases are a match to TRBD1. Germline loops: CDR1 SQVTM, CDR2 ANQGSEA. The trim removed 2 bases at V and 0 bases at J, leaving 5 bases unmatched. This CDR3 contains 15 residues.

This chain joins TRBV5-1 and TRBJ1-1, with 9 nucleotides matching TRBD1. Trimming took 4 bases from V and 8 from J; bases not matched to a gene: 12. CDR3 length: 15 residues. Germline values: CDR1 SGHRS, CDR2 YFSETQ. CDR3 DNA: TGCGCCAGCAGCCCCGATGGTTACAGGGGGCGCGAAGCTTTCTTT. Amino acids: CASSPDGYRGREAFF.

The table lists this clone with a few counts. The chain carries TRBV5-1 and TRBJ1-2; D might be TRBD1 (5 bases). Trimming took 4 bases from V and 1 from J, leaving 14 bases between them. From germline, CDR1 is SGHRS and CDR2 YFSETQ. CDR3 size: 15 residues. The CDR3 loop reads CASSLIADSNYGYTF. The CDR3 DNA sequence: TGCGCCAGCAGCCTCATCGCCGACAGTAACTATGGCTACACCTTC.

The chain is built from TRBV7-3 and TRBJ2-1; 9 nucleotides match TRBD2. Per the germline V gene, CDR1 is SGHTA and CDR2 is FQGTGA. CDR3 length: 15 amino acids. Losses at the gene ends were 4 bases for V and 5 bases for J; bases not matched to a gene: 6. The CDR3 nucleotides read TGTGCCAGCAGCTCCTGGACTAGCGCAAACAATGAGCAGTTCTTC. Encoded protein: CASSSWTSANNEQFF.

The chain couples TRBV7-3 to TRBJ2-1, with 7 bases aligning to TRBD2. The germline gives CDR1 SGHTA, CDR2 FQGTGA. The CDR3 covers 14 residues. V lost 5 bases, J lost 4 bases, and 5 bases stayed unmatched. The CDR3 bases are TGTGCCAGCAGCCCGAGCGGGGAATACAATGAGCAGTTCTTC. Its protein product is CASSPSGEYNEQFF.

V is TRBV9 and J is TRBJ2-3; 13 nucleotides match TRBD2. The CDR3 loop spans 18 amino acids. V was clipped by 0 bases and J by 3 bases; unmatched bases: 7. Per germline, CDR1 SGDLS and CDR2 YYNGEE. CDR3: CASSVGGTSGMVTDTQYF. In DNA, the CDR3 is TGTGCCAGCAGCGTAGGGGGGACTAGCGGGATGGTGACAGATACGCAGTATTTT.

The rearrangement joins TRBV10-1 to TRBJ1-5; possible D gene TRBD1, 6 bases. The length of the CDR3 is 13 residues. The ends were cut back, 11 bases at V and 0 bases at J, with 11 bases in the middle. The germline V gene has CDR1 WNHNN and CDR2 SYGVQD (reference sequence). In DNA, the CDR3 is TGCGCCTCAAGGGGGTTTAGCAATCAGCCCCAGCATTTT. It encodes CASRGFSNQPQHF.

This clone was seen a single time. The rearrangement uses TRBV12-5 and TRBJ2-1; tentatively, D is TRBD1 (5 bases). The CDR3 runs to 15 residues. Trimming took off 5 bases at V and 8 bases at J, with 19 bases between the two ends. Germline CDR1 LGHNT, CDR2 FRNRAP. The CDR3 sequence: CASGPGSLTSDEQFF. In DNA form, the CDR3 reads TGTGCTAGTGGTCCAGGGTCCCTAACTTCTGATGAGCAGTTCTTC. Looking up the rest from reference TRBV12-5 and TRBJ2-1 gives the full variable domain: DARVTQTPRHKVTEMGQEVTMRCQPILGHNTVFWYRQTMMQGLELLAYFRNRAPLDDSGMPKDRFSAEMPDATLATLKIQPSEPRDSAVYFCASGPGSLTSDEQFFGPGTRLTVL.

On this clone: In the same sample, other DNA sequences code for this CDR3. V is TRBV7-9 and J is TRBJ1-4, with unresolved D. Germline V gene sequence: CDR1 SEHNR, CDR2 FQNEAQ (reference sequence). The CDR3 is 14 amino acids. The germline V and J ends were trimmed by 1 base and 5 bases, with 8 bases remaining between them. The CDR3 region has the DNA TGTGCCAGCAGCTTAGGTCAGGCGAATGAAAAACTGTTTTTT. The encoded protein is CASSLGQANEKLFF.

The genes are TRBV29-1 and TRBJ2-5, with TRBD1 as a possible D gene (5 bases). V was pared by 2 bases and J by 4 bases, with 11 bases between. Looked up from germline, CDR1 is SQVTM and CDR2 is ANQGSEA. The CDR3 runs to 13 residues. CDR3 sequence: CSVEFQGRETQYF. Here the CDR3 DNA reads TGCAGCGTTGAATTTCAGGGAAGAGAGACCCAGTACTTC.

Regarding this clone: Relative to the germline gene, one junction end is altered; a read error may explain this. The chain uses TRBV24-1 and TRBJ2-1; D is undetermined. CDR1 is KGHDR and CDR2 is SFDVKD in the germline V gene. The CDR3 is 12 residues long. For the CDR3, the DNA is TGTGCCACCGGTGACATCTACAATGAGCAGTTCTTC. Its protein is CATGDIYNEQFF.

DNA of the CDR3: TGCAGCGTTGTGGAGCAGGGGGCATTGAACACTGAAGCTTTCTTT. Protein sequence: CSVVEQGALNTEAFF. The V call is TRBV29-1, the J call TRBJ1-1; 8 bases match TRBD1. V shed 4 bases, J shed 0 bases, and the junction held 7 bases outside the gene matches. The germline CDR1 and CDR2 sequences are SQVTM and ANQGSEA. The CDR3 runs 15 residues.

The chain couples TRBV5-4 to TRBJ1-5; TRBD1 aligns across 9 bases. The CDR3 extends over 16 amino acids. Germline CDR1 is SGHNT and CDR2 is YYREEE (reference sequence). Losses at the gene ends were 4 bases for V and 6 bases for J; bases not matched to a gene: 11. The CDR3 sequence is CASSPTGQGTFQPQHF. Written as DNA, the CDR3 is TGTGCCAGCAGCCCCACGGGACAGGGTACTTTTCAGCCCCAGCATTTT. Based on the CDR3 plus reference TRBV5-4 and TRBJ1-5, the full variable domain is ETGVTQSPTHLIKTRGQQVTLRCSSQSGHNTVSWYQQALGQGPQFIFQYYREEENGRGNFPPRFSGLQFPNYSSELNVNALELDDSALYLCASSPTGQGTFQPQHFGDGTRLSIL.

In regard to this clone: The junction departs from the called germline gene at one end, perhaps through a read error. For the CDR3, the DNA is TGTGCCAGCAGTTCTACCGGGACTAGCGATCCCCACCATTTC. Translating it yields CASSSTGTSDPHHF. The chain uses TRBV6-2 or TRBV6-3 and TRBJ2-7; TRBD2 matches 10 bases. Germline CDR1 and CDR2: MNHEY and SVGEGT. The CDR3 contains 14 residues.

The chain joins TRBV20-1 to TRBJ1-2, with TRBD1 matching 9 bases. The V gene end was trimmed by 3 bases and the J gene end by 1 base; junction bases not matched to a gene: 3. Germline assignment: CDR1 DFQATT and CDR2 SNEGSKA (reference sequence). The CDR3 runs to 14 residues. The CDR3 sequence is CSASGDRDNYGYTF. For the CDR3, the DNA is TGCAGTGCTAGTGGGGACAGGGATAACTATGGCTACACCTTC.

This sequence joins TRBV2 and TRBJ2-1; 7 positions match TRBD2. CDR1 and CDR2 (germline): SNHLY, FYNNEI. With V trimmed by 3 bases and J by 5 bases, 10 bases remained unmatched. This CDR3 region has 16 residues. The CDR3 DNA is TGTGCCAGCAGTGATCCCCCTAGCGGACTAAACAATGAGCAGTTCTTC. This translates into CASSDPPSGLNNEQFF.

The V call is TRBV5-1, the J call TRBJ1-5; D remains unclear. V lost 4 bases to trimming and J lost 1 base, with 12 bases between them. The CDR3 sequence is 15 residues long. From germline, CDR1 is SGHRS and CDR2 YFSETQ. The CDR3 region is CASSTQGGSNQPQHF. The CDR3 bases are TGCGCCAGCAGCACCCAAGGCGGGAGCAATCAGCCCCAGCATTTT.

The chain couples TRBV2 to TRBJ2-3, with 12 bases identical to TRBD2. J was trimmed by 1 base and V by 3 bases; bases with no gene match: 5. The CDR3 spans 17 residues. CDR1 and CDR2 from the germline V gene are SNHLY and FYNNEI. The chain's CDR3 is CASSELLAGGGTDTQYF. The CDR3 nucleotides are TGTGCCAGCAGTGAGTTGCTAGCGGGAGGGGGCACAGATACGCAGTATTTT.

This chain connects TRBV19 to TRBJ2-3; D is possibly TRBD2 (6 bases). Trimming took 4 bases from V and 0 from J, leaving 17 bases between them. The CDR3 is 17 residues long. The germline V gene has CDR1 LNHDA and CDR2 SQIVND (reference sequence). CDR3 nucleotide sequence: TGTGCCAGTAGTACTCCCTGGGGAGGCGAAAGCACAGATACGCAGTATTTT. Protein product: CASSTPWGGESTDTQYF.

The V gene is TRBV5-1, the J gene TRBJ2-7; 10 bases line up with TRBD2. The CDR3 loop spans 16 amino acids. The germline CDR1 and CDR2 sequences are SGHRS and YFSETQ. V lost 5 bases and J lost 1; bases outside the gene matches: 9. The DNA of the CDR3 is TGCGCCAGCAGAGTCGGAGCGGGAGGGAGGTCCTACGAGCAGTACTTC. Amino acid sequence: CASRVGAGGRSYEQYF.

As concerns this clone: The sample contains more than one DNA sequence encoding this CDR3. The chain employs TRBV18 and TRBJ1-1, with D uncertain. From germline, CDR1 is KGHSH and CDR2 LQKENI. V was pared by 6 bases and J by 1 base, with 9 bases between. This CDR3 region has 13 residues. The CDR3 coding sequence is TGTGCCAGCTCCCCAGGAGGGAACACTGAAGCTTTCTTT. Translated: CASSPGGNTEAFF.

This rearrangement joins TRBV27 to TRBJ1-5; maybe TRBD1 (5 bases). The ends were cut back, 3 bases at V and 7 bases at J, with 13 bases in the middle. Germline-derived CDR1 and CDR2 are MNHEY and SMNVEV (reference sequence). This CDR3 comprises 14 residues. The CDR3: CASSFGQGEQPQHF. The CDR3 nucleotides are TGTGCCAGCAGTTTTGGGCAGGGTGAGCAGCCCCAGCATTTT.

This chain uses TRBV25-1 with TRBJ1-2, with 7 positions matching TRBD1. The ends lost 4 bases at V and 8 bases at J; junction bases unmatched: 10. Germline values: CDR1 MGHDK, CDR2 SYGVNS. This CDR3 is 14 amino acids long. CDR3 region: CASSGLDRFGGYTF. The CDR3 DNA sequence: TGTGCCAGCAGTGGGTTGGACAGGTTCGGGGGCTACACCTTC.

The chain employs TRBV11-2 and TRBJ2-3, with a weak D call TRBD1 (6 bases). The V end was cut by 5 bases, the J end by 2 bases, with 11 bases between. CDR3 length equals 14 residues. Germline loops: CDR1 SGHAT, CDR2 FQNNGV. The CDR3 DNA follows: TGTGCCAGCAGCCCTAGGGGGACCACAGATACGCAGTATTTT. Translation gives CASSPRGTTDTQYF.